A single sample gave rise to the 21 T cell receptor beta chains below, sequenced in a study of shared clonotypes between healthy human individuals (TCRdb year 2020). The library was obtained by the immunoSEQ multiplex PCR assay. Not all clones reach the TCRdb copy of this immuneACCESS table, which keeps in-frame sequences only. Checked studies attribute under half of the gap to unresolved V genes and leave the rest unexplained. The sample table contains 650,000 to 800,000 clones; only one count was recorded for 92% of them. Of the sample, roughly 24% falls within the top ten clones. For the CD8 naive samples, CD45RO-negative cells were positively selected for CCR7, yielding a CD45RA+CCR7+ population from which TemRA cells were excluded. The specimen was naive CD8+ T cells sorted from blood. The sample's cell subset or site label, decoded: CD45RA+CCR7+. These receptors were obtained from a man aged 25-45 years in good health.

This clone was seen only once. The chain combines TRBV11-3 with TRBJ2-3, with 9 bases aligning to TRBD1. V lost 5 bases, J lost 0 bases, and 6 bases stayed unmatched. The CDR3 extends over 16 amino acids. Germline values: CDR1 SGHNT, CDR2 YENEEA. The CDR3 DNA follows: TGTGCCAGCAGCGAAGGGGGACAGGGAAGCACAGATACGCAGTATTTT. Protein product: CASSEGGQGSTDTQYF.

This chain joins TRBV4-1 and TRBJ1-1, with 7 bases identical to TRBD1. The ends lost 0 bases at V and 5 bases at J; junction bases unmatched: 3. The CDR3 consists of 14 residues. Germline CDR1 reads MGHRA; CDR2 reads YSYEKL. The CDR3 sequence is CASSQETGITEAFF. CDR3 in DNA: TGCGCCAGCAGCCAAGAGACAGGGATTACTGAAGCTTTCTTT.

The chain joins TRBV6-4 to TRBJ2-1; D is unresolved. Germline values: CDR1 MRHNA, CDR2 SNTAGT. This CDR3 region has 16 residues. The V end was cut by 4 bases, the J end by 0 bases, with 13 bases between. CDR3 nucleotides: TGTGCCAGCAGTGGCTCTCCGGAAAGCTCCTACAATGAGCAGTTCTTC. Its protein is CASSGSPESSYNEQFF.

The V and J genes are TRBV29-1 and TRBJ1-1; D is uncertain. From germline, CDR1 is SQVTM and CDR2 ANQGSEA. V lost 4 bases and J lost 7, with 13 bases in between. CDR3 length: 12 residues. The CDR3 nucleotides are TGCAGCGTTGCCCCGATCCCTCGTGAAGCTTTCTTT. Translation: CSVAPIPREAFF.

This chain links TRBV5-4 with TRBJ1-2, with unresolved D. Germline CDR1 reads SGHNT; CDR2 reads YYREEE (reference sequence). V was pared by 4 bases and J by 8 bases, with 9 bases between. The length of the CDR3 is 11 residues. This CDR3 is CASSESGGYTF. The CDR3 region has the DNA TGTGCCAGCAGCGAAAGCGGGGGCTACACCTTC.

The V gene is TRBV5-4, the J gene TRBJ2-5; D gene unclear. Trimming shortened V by 4 bases and J by 0 bases, and 13 bases separated the two germline ends. The germline CDR1 and CDR2 sequences are SGHNT and YYREEE (reference sequence). CDR3 length: 15 amino acids. CDR3 in amino acids: CASSPFLANQETQYF. CDR3 bases: TGTGCCAGCAGCCCTTTTTTGGCTAACCAAGAGACCCAGTACTTC.

The chain uses TRBV11-2 and TRBJ2-5; TRBD1 aligns across 9 bases. CDR3 size: 16 residues. CDR1 is SGHAT and CDR2 is FQNNGV in the germline V gene. Trimming at V came to 1 base and at J to 3 bases, leaving 6 bases not matched to a gene. This chain's CDR3 is CASSLGTGQGEETQYF. CDR3 nucleotide sequence: TGTGCCAGCAGCTTAGGGACGGGACAGGGAGAAGAGACCCAGTACTTC.

The rearrangement joins TRBV4-3 to TRBJ2-1; D is ambiguous. Germline values: CDR1 LGHNA, CDR2 YSLEER. The CDR3 is made up of 12 amino acids. V lost 1 base, J lost 9 bases, and 7 bases lay in between. The CDR3 protein is CASSQGGSEQFF. CDR3 nucleotides: TGCGCCAGCAGCCAAGGGGGTAGTGAGCAGTTCTTC.

The V gene is TRBV13, the J gene TRBJ1-1; TRBD1 aligns across 8 bases. Trimming removed 4 bases from V and 4 bases from J; junction bases left unmatched: 5. CDR1 and CDR2 (germline): PRHDT, FYEKMQ (reference sequence). This CDR3 contains 14 residues. The DNA for the CDR3 is TGTGCCAGCAGCTATTCGGACAGGGCCACTGAAGCTTTCTTT. Its translation: CASSYSDRATEAFF.

This rearrangement joins TRBV14 to TRBJ2-7; D may be TRBD1 (6 bases). The germline V gene encodes CDR1 SGHDN and CDR2 FVKESK. Trimming pared 1 base from V and 0 bases from J, leaving 13 bases between. This CDR3 spans 16 amino acids. CDR3 bases: TGTGCCAGCAGCCAAGGTGGGACACCGAGCTCCTACGAGCAGTACTTC. Amino acid sequence: CASSQGGTPSSYEQYF.

This rearrangement joins TRBV7-6 to TRBJ2-1; 7 nucleotides match TRBD2. Looked up from germline, CDR1 is SGHVS and CDR2 is FNYEAQ. This CDR3 comprises 16 residues. The J segment lost 4 bases and the V segment lost 5 bases, leaving 11 bases of the junction unmatched. The CDR3: CASSGEGGPGYNEQFF. As DNA, the CDR3 is TGTGCCAGCAGCGGGGAGGGAGGGCCGGGTTACAATGAGCAGTTCTTC.

The chain recombines TRBV5-5 with TRBJ2-7, with a possible D match to TRBD2 (5 bases). Trimming cost V 4 bases and J 2 bases, with 10 bases left between them. The CDR3 extends over 13 amino acids. The germline CDR1 and CDR2 sequences are SGHKS and YYEKEE (reference sequence). In DNA, the CDR3 is TGTGCCAGCAGCCCTATAGCGCCCTACGAGCAGTACTTC. It yields the protein CASSPIAPYEQYF.

Turning to this clone: Other DNA sequences from this sample encode an identical CDR3 as well. V is TRBV7-9 and J is TRBJ2-1; unclear D gene. CDR3 length: 12 amino acids. Germline V gene sequence: CDR1 SEHNR, CDR2 FQNEAQ (reference sequence). The V end lost 1 base, the J end lost 10 bases, and 8 bases lay between the germline ends. The CDR3 sequence is CASSLGLPEQFF. In DNA form, the CDR3 reads TGTGCCAGCAGCTTAGGCCTCCCCGAGCAGTTCTTC.

This clone was recorded once. This chain connects TRBV19 to TRBJ2-4; a weak D match, TRBD2 (5 bases). The length of the CDR3 is 18 residues. The germline gives CDR1 LNHDA, CDR2 SQIVND (reference sequence). With 4 bases removed from V and 2 bases from J, the gap between germline ends came to 21 bases. The chain's CDR3 is CASSTLDLNSGTKNIQYF. The CDR3 bases are TGTGCCAGTAGTACCCTCGACCTGAACAGCGGAACCAAAAACATTCAGTACTTC.

The chain uses TRBV19 and TRBJ2-7, with 9 bases lining up with TRBD1. CDR3 length: 15 amino acids. Looked up from germline, CDR1 is LNHDA and CDR2 is SQIVND (reference sequence). After removal of 11 bases from V and 6 bases from J, the junction contained 17 bases not matched to a gene. The CDR3 nucleotides are TGTGCCTCGACTGGGGACAGGGCCTTGATTGGCGAGCAGTACTTC. It yields the protein CASTGDRALIGEQYF.

The chain uses TRBV7-6 and TRBJ2-6, with a possible D match to TRBD1 (6 bases). Germline lookup yields CDR1 SGHVS and CDR2 FNYEAQ. V lost 5 bases and J lost 0, with 20 bases in between. The CDR3 contains 19 residues. The CDR3 here is CASSDPPGTSNSGANVLTF. The DNA of the CDR3 is TGTGCCAGCAGCGATCCACCCGGGACATCCAACTCTGGGGCCAACGTCCTGACTTTC.

This clone came up a few times. This sample also contains other DNA sequences that code for the same CDR3. J is TRBJ2-7 and V is TRBV14; 10 nucleotides match TRBD1. Germline V gene sequence: CDR1 SGHDN, CDR2 FVKESK. The CDR3 is made up of 14 amino acids. J was trimmed by 3 bases and V by 1 base; bases with no gene match: 0. The CDR3 region has the DNA TGTGCCAGCAGCCAAGGGACAGGGGGCTACGAGCAGTACTTC. Amino acids: CASSQGTGGYEQYF.

The V call is TRBV7-9, the J call TRBJ2-2; 9 nucleotides align to TRBD1. V was clipped by 3 bases and J by 4 bases; unmatched bases: 6. CDR1 is SEHNR, CDR2 FQNEAQ, per germline (reference sequence). The CDR3 consists of 16 residues. CDR3: CASSFRTGETTGELFF. Here the CDR3 DNA reads TGTGCCAGCAGCTTCCGGACAGGGGAGACCACCGGGGAGCTGTTTTTT.

The V and J genes are TRBV2 and TRBJ2-1; D is perhaps TRBD2 (6 bases). Per germline, CDR1 SNHLY and CDR2 FYNNEI. Deletions cut 7 bases from V and 7 bases from J, with 17 bases between. The CDR3 totals 14 residues. The CDR3 DNA reads TGTGCCAGCATTATGGGCCTGGGAGGAAATGAGCAGTTCTTC. Translation gives CASIMGLGGNEQFF.

The J gene is TRBJ1-2, the V gene TRBV28; TRBD1 matches 7 bases. CDR1 and CDR2 from the germline V gene are MDHEN and SYDVKM. This CDR3 is built from 15 residues. With V trimmed by 5 bases and J by 3 bases, 9 bases remained unmatched. The CDR3 loop is CASSLTVTGYYGYTF. In nucleotides, the CDR3 is TGTGCCAGCAGTCTTACAGTGACAGGGTACTATGGCTACACCTTC.

CDR3 sequence reads: CASSPPQADGANVLTF. The DNA for the CDR3 is TGTGCCAGCAGCCCCCCCCAGGCTGATGGGGCCAACGTCCTGACTTTC. The chain carries TRBV11-3 and TRBJ2-6; no clear D gene. The germline V gene encodes CDR1 SGHNT and CDR2 YENEEA. This CDR3 has 16 residues. V shed 5 bases and J shed 3 bases, with 14 bases lying between them.